This T cell receptor beta chain is drawn from a study of high-grade serous ovarian cancer treatment subgroups. Study context: Each sample yielded on average roughly 7,400 unique TCR beta rearrangements from around 15,000 reads. Study conclusions and caveats: Repertoire analysis covered CDR3 alone, not CDR1 or CDR2. Higher neoantigen levels went with greater TCR clonal relatedness. Repertoire similarity ranged roughly 0.095 to 0.8 between tumors of one patient.

Tumor samples were obtained before definitive surgery or chemotherapy. Profiled with immunoSEQ multiplex PCR; TCRdb holds only in-frame clones, not every one. Found here are around 8,000 clones, more than 60% of them singletons; the top ten hold roughly 11%. The CDR3 has 16 residues. Germline V gives CDR1 SGHDT, CDR2 YYEEEE. The V gene lost 2 bases and the J gene lost 6 bases, with 18 bases spanning the gap. Notes on this clone: No antigen is known for it.

This rearrangement joins TRBV5-6 to TRBJ1-5, with D possibly being TRBD1 (6 bases). The sequence derives from a human donor with high-grade serous ovarian cancer. The sequenced material came from tumor tissue. This CDR3 reads CASSFGAGARSQPQHF. The CDR3 DNA is TGTGCCAGCAGCTTTGGGGCAGGGGCGAGGTCTCAGCCCCAGCATTTT.